This entry lists 7 T cell receptor beta chains sequenced from one sample in a study of blood T cell repertoires in COVID-19. TCRdb's table, derived via immunoSEQ multiplex PCR, lists solely in-frame clones and lacks some. The data hold about 150,000 clones, with 80% to 90% observed a single time. Sequencing input: peripheral blood. These receptors were collected from a woman between 55 and 75 years old with active COVID-19.

V is TRBV7-2 and J is TRBJ2-1; TRBD2 matches 12 bases. The CDR3 has 17 residues. The germline CDR1 and CDR2 sequences are SGHTA and FQGNSA. J gave up 7 bases and V 4 bases, and 11 bases lay outside the gene matches. As DNA, the CDR3 is TGTGCCAGCAGCTCTAGCGGGAGGGCTCCAACCCAGAATGAGCAGTTCTTC. This codes for CASSSSGRAPTQNEQFF.

This sequence joins TRBV27 and TRBJ1-1, with a weak D call TRBD1 (6 bases). The CDR3 has 13 amino acids. Germline V gene sequence: CDR1 MNHEY, CDR2 SMNVEV (reference sequence). V was trimmed by 4 bases and J by 10 bases, leaving 16 bases between them. The CDR3: CASSSPQGRGAFF. In DNA form, the CDR3 reads TGTGCCAGCAGTTCGCCACAGGGACGGGGAGCTTTCTTT.

V and J are TRBV18 and TRBJ2-5, with D perhaps matching TRBD1 (6 bases). V was trimmed by 6 bases and J by 3 bases, leaving 11 bases between them. The CDR3 length is 13 residues. CDR1 and CDR2 from the germline V gene are KGHSH and LQKENI. CDR3 sequence reads: CASSNGQKETQYF. CDR3 DNA: TGTGCCAGCTCCAACGGACAGAAAGAGACCCAGTACTTC.

V gene TRBV28 combines with J gene TRBJ1-2; the match to TRBD1 covers 9 bases. The CDR3 is 15 amino acids. The V gene's germline CDR1 is MDHEN and CDR2 SYDVKM. V lost 5 bases to trimming and J lost 7 bases; unmatched junction nucleotides: 11. CDR3 loop: CASSNTGQGKSGYTF. The CDR3 DNA reads TGTGCCAGCAGTAATACTGGACAGGGGAAAAGTGGCTACACCTTC.

The rearrangement joins TRBV14 to TRBJ2-3; TRBD2 agrees at 11 bases. From germline, CDR1 is SGHDN and CDR2 FVKESK. This CDR3 has 21 residues. The trim removed 4 bases at V and 6 bases at J, leaving 24 bases unmatched. The CDR3 DNA is TGTGCCAGCAGCCCCCTTTTGACTAGCGGGACGAAAGGGACTCTCTTTGATACGCAGTATTTT. Its translation: CASSPLLTSGTKGTLFDTQYF.

CDR3 sequence: CASSLLAGHEQFF. In DNA, the CDR3 is TGTGCCAGCAGCTTATTAGCGGGCCATGAGCAGTTCTTC. The rearrangement joins TRBV11-2 to TRBJ2-1, with 7 bases identical to TRBD2. Trimming at V came to 2 bases and at J to 8 bases, leaving 3 bases not matched to a gene. Per the germline V gene, CDR1 is SGHAT and CDR2 is FQNNGV. The CDR3 runs 13 residues.

The chain joins TRBV5-1 to TRBJ2-3, with TRBD2 as a possible D gene (6 bases). Trimming removed 0 bases at V and 2 bases at J, with 10 bases between. The germline gives CDR1 SGHRS, CDR2 YFSETQ. This CDR3 has 15 amino acids. CDR3 loop: CASSLVGRTTDTQYF. The CDR3 bases are TGCGCCAGCAGCTTGGTCGGGAGAACCACAGATACGCAGTATTTT. The full variable domain, its missing parts supplied by reference TRBV5-1 and TRBJ2-3, is KAGVTQTPRYLIKTRGQQVTLSCSPISGHRSVSWYQQTPGQGLQFLFEYFSETQRNKGNFPGRFSGRQFSNSRSEMNVSTLELGDSALYLCASSLVGRTTDTQYFGPGTRLTVL.